The 25 T cell receptor beta chains presented below share a single source sample, sequenced in a study of blood T cell repertoires in COVID-19 (dated by TCRdb to the early 2020s). Libraries were built with the immunoSEQ multiplex PCR assay. TCRdb limited this immuneACCESS table to in-frame rearrangements with V and J called. A share of clones is missing; checked studies link under half to unresolved V genes, and the rest is unexplained. Counted in this sample were about 190,000 clones; approximately 86% of them appeared once. The ten largest clonotypes hold around 1.1% of the sample. Sequencing was done on a sample of peripheral blood. The receptors stem from a man younger than 40 with acute or convalescent COVID-19.

The chain is built from TRBV28 and TRBJ2-5, with 9 bases fitting TRBD1. J lost 5 bases, V lost 6 bases, and 4 bases had no gene match. Germline-derived CDR1 and CDR2 are MDHEN and SYDVKM. The CDR3 totals 13 residues. The CDR3 spells CASRDRGDETQYF. The CDR3 DNA reads as TGTGCCAGCAGGGACAGGGGAGATGAGACCCAGTACTTC.

The V and J genes are TRBV6-5 and TRBJ1-1; TRBD1 matches 9 bases. Germline values: CDR1 MNHEY, CDR2 SVGAGI. The CDR3 loop spans 13 amino acids. V lost 6 bases to trimming and J lost 11 bases; unmatched junction nucleotides: 10. CDR3 sequence: CASRGQGDSGAFF. The CDR3 DNA sequence: TGTGCCAGCAGGGGACAGGGTGATTCTGGCGCTTTCTTT.

The rearrangement uses TRBV19 and TRBJ2-7, with 9 bases identical to TRBD1. Looked up from germline, CDR1 is LNHDA and CDR2 is SQIVND (reference sequence). V lost 7 bases to trimming and J lost 5 bases; unmatched junction nucleotides: 15. The CDR3 has 16 amino acids. This CDR3 is CASTLKPGQGIDEQYF. CDR3 in DNA: TGTGCCAGTACCCTTAAACCGGGACAGGGTATCGACGAGCAGTACTTC.

The chain employs TRBV7-3 and TRBJ1-1; the D gene is possibly TRBD1 (6 bases). This CDR3 comprises 18 residues. The V end was cut by 1 base, the J end by 1 base, with 19 bases between. Germline CDR1 and CDR2: SGHTA and FQGTGA. The CDR3 DNA follows: TGTGCCAGCAGCTTAAGAAGGGCAGGGGACGTAGGGAACACTGAAGCTTTCTTT. Protein: CASSLRRAGDVGNTEAFF.

This rearrangement joins TRBV30 to TRBJ1-6, with a possible D match to TRBD1 (5 bases). CDR1 is GTSNPN, CDR2 SVGIG, per germline (reference sequence). This CDR3 is built from 12 residues. V was pared by 7 bases and J by 9 bases, with 13 bases between. Written as DNA, the CDR3 is TGTGCCTATACACAGGTGGCTTCACCCCTCCACTTT. It translates to CAYTQVASPLHF.

The V gene is TRBV6-1, the J gene TRBJ2-3, with 7 bases that match TRBD2. Losses at the gene ends were 1 base for V and 2 bases for J; bases not matched to a gene: 3. The germline V gene encodes CDR1 MNHNS and CDR2 SASEGT. The CDR3 length is 15 residues. The CDR3 sequence is CASSEGLAVTDTQYF. The DNA for the CDR3 is TGTGCCAGCAGTGAAGGGCTAGCGGTCACAGATACGCAGTATTTT.

This sequence joins TRBV7-9 and TRBJ1-2; unclear D gene. The germline CDR1 and CDR2 sequences are SEHNR and FQNEAQ (reference sequence). V lost 3 bases and J 4 bases, leaving 9 bases between the germline ends. The CDR3 totals 13 residues. CDR3 region: CASSLGRFYGYTF. The DNA for the CDR3 is TGTGCCAGCAGCTTGGGCAGGTTCTATGGCTACACCTTC.

This rearrangement joins TRBV29-1 to TRBJ2-5, with 10 bases that match TRBD1. CDR1 and CDR2 from the germline V gene are SQVTM and ANQGSEA. The CDR3 runs to 14 residues. V gave up 6 bases and J gave up 5 bases; unmatched junction bases: 9. For the CDR3, the DNA is TGCAGCGTCGCTGGGGGACAGGGGTGGGAGACCCAGTACTTC. Translated: CSVAGGQGWETQYF.

The chain uses TRBV28 and TRBJ1-5; D is uncertain. Germline values: CDR1 MDHEN, CDR2 SYDVKM. CDR3 length: 12 residues. The V end lost 8 bases, the J end lost 3 bases, and 8 bases lay between the germline ends. For the CDR3, the DNA is TGTGCCAGCTTGAGGGACAATCAGCCCCAGCATTTT. Encoded protein: CASLRDNQPQHF.

The chain joins TRBV12-5 to TRBJ2-7, with D unresolved. Germline V gene lookup returns CDR1 LGHNT and CDR2 FRNRAP. This CDR3 comprises 14 residues. V lost 2 bases and J 2 bases, leaving 10 bases between the germline ends. Here the CDR3 DNA reads TGTGCTAGTGGTTTGCAGGTCGCGCCCTACGAGCAGTACTTC. Its protein product is CASGLQVAPYEQYF. Full variable domain (rest looked up from reference TRBV12-5 and TRBJ2-7): DARVTQTPRHKVTEMGQEVTMRCQPILGHNTVFWYRQTMMQGLELLAYFRNRAPLDDSGMPKDRFSAEMPDATLATLKIQPSEPRDSAVYFCASGLQVAPYEQYFGPGTRLTVT.

V and J are TRBV9 and TRBJ1-1, with D unresolved. CDR1 is SGDLS and CDR2 is YYNGEE in the germline V gene. The CDR3 covers 15 residues. V was clipped by 0 bases and J by 4 bases, with 13 bases between them. CDR3 in DNA: TGTGCCAGCAGCGTAGAACCCTCGGTGCCCACTGAAGCTTTCTTT. Protein sequence: CASSVEPSVPTEAFF.

V and J are TRBV20-1 and TRBJ2-3, with D possibly TRBD2 on 6 matching bases. CDR3 size: 15 residues. Trimming shortened V by 3 bases and J by 2 bases, and 15 bases separated the two germline ends. Germline-derived CDR1 and CDR2 are DFQATT and SNEGSKA (reference sequence). The DNA for the CDR3 is TGCAGTGCTAGTAGCGGAACTAAGATCACAGATACGCAGTATTTT. Amino acid sequence: CSASSGTKITDTQYF.

This chain joins TRBV3-1 (or the pseudogene TRBV3-2) and TRBJ1-5, with a tentative D call TRBD1 (5 bases). Germline lookup yields CDR1 LGHDT and CDR2 YNNKEL (reference sequence). Trimming cost V 5 bases and J 6 bases, with 17 bases left between them. This CDR3 has 15 amino acids. This chain's CDR3 is CASSTNLDKSQPQHF. In DNA, the CDR3 is TGTGCCAGCAGCACCAACTTGGACAAATCTCAGCCCCAGCATTTT.

This clone was seen only a few times. The chain couples TRBV7-3 to TRBJ1-5; 7 bases are a match to TRBD1. Germline CDR1 is SGHTA and CDR2 is FQGTGA. The CDR3 length is 14 residues. The J segment lost 6 bases and the V segment lost 5 bases, leaving 7 bases of the junction unmatched. The CDR3 bases are TGTGCCAGCAGCAAAACCCCAGGGGGTCAGCCCCAGCATTTT. Encoded protein: CASSKTPGGQPQHF.

Only one count was recorded for this clone. The chain links TRBV6-5 to TRBJ2-7, with 7 bases matching TRBD2. Trimming cost V 6 bases and J 5 bases; bases outside gene matches: 7. The CDR3 sequence is 13 residues long. From germline, CDR1 is MNHEY and CDR2 SVGAGI. The CDR3 sequence: CASSWDYKNEQYF. CDR3 coding DNA: TGTGCCAGCAGCTGGGACTATAAAAACGAGCAGTACTTC.

V gene TRBV18 combines with J gene TRBJ2-1; 10 positions agree with TRBD1. This CDR3 is 14 amino acids long. V was clipped by 2 bases and J by 12 bases; unmatched bases: 7. Germline CDR1 reads KGHSH; CDR2 reads LQKENI. The CDR3 sequence: CASSPSGTGVWQFF. In nucleotides, the CDR3 is TGTGCCAGCTCACCATCCGGGACAGGGGTTTGGCAGTTCTTC.

V gene TRBV5-1 combines with J gene TRBJ1-1, with D unclear. This CDR3 is 14 amino acids long. Trimming took 4 bases from V and 1 from J, leaving 11 bases between them. Germline lookup yields CDR1 SGHRS and CDR2 YFSETQ. The CDR3 sequence: CASSPRPGNTEAFF. CDR3 nucleotides: TGCGCCAGCAGCCCCCGACCGGGGAACACTGAAGCTTTCTTT.

The chain has TRBV27 and TRBJ1-2, with D perhaps TRBD1 (6 bases). CDR1 and CDR2 (germline): MNHEY, SMNVEV (reference sequence). V lost 0 bases and J lost 4, with 18 bases in between. This CDR3 has 17 amino acids. The CDR3 DNA is TGTGCCAGCAGTTTATCGAATCGGGGGGCGAGGGCCTATGGCTACACCTTC. Amino acid sequence: CASSLSNRGARAYGYTF.

This clone appeared a single time. This chain connects TRBV21-1 to TRBJ1-2; the table calls TRBD1, which could not be checked here. TRBV21-1 is tagged as a pseudogene. The CDR3 runs 13 residues. This chain's CDR3 is CASSKTVRYGYTF. The CDR3 DNA reads TGTGCCAGCAGCAAGACAGTCCGCTATGGCTACACCTTC.

The genes are TRBV5-1 and TRBJ1-4; the D is unclear. Per germline, CDR1 SGHRS and CDR2 YFSETQ. The germline V and J ends were trimmed by 2 bases and 8 bases, with 13 bases remaining between them. This CDR3 has 14 amino acids. CDR3 coding DNA: TGCGCCAGCAGCTTTCAGGCAAGTGGGGAAAAACTGTTTTTT. Translated, it gives CASSFQASGEKLFF.

The CDR3 here is CASSRLRSGSKDEQFF. CDR3 coding DNA: TGTGCCAGCAGTCGCCTACGAAGCGGGAGTAAAGATGAGCAGTTCTTC. The chain couples TRBV6-6 to TRBJ2-1; 8 bases fit TRBD2. Per the germline V gene, CDR1 is MNHNY and CDR2 is SVGAGI (reference sequence). The CDR3 has 16 amino acids. After removal of 5 bases from V and 8 bases from J, the junction contained 14 bases not matched to a gene.

This chain connects TRBV5-1 to TRBJ2-2; D gene uncertain. CDR3 size: 13 residues. Germline lookup yields CDR1 SGHRS and CDR2 YFSETQ. V was trimmed by 0 bases and J by 8 bases, leaving 8 bases between them. The CDR3 coding sequence is TGCGCCAGCAGCTTGGTTGAACTTGGGGAGCTGTTTTTT. Its translation: CASSLVELGELFF.

The count of this clone is one. The V gene is TRBV27, the J gene TRBJ2-2; D may be TRBD1 (5 bases). CDR1 and CDR2 (germline): MNHEY, SMNVEV (reference sequence). V was clipped by 3 bases and J by 1 base, with 15 bases between them. This CDR3 has 17 residues. CDR3: CASSFGFARVNTGELFF. In DNA, the CDR3 is TGTGCCAGCAGTTTCGGTTTCGCCAGGGTGAACACCGGGGAGCTGTTTTTT.

The chain couples TRBV27 to TRBJ2-7, with D possibly TRBD2 on 6 matching bases. V gave up 8 bases and J gave up 9 bases, with 14 bases separating them. From germline, CDR1 is MNHEY and CDR2 SMNVEV (reference sequence). This CDR3 has 11 residues. The CDR3 is CASLASGAQYF. The CDR3 DNA reads TGTGCCAGCCTCGCGTCGGGAGCGCAGTACTTC.

The rearrangement uses TRBV7-3 and TRBJ1-1; D gene ambiguous. CDR1 SGHTA and CDR2 FQGTGA come from the germline V gene. The CDR3 extends over 15 amino acids. Deletions cut 5 bases from V and 0 bases from J, with 13 bases between. The CDR3 nucleotides are TGTGCCAGCAGCCCGATGGCCAGAATGAACACTGAAGCTTTCTTT. Its translation: CASSPMARMNTEAFF.